A single T cell receptor (beta chain) is shown here with its context. Trimming removed 2 bases from V and 4 bases from J, with 15 bases in between. The CDR3 is 16 residues long. Germline V lookup: CDR1 SNHLY, CDR2 FYNNEI. This sample is drawn from a study of T cell changes during pregnancy in multiple sclerosis. Sequenced by immunoSEQ multiplex PCR; TCRdb stores in-frame clones only, minus some. The sample has over 100,000 clones, roughly nine tenths seen once. This sequence originates from a female donor with multiple sclerosis, enrolled in a pregnancy study. The chain joins TRBV2 to TRBJ1-3; TRBD1 might be the D (5 bases). This sample comprised peripheral blood, obtained in the third trimester of pregnancy. The CDR3 coding sequence is TGTGCCAGCAGTGAAACGGCGGGGGGAAGAGGAAACACCATATATTTT. It encodes CASSETAGGRGNTIYF.